The rows below give T cell receptor beta chains drawn from one sample of a study of beta chain features in type 1 diabetes. Repertoires were generated with immunoSEQ multiplex PCR, while TCRdb's copy carries only in-frame clones and drops some. Here the sample spans about 930,000 clones, roughly 17% being singletons. Sample: naive CD4+ T cells from blood. The receptors here all came from a woman between 18 and 29 years old in good health. The CDR3 runs from the conserved cysteine through the conserved F or W. A D gene is named only where the DNA matches it firmly. Part of the rows lack a size; the others show once, few, many or a class for expanded clones.

D gene	clone size	V gene	J gene	CDR3 DNA	CDR3 protein
.	once	TRBV10-3	TRBJ2-1	TGTGCCATCAGTGGACAAAGCGAAAGCTCCTACAATGAGCAGTTCTTC	CAISGQSESSYNEQFF
TRBD2	few	TRBV2	TRBJ2-1	TGTGCCAGCACTGTTCGACTAGCGAGCTCCTACAATGAGCAGTTCTTC	CASTVRLASSYNEQFF
TRBD2	.	TRBV13	TRBJ2-1	TGTGCCAGCAGCTTACCCCGTGCTAGCGGGTACAATGAGCAGTTCTTC	CASSLPRASGYNEQFF
TRBD1	.	TRBV18	TRBJ2-3	TGTGCCAGCTCACCACCGGGGACAGGGGATACGCAGTATTTT	CASSPPGTGDTQYF
.	.	TRBV2	TRBJ2-1	TGTGCCAGCATTAGCGGTAGCTCCTACAATGAGCAGTTCTTC	CASISGSSYNEQFF
TRBD1	few	TRBV6-6	TRBJ1-1	TGTGCCAGCAGTCCCGGGACAGGGAAGACTGAAGCTTTCTTT	CASSPGTGKTEAFF
.	few	TRBV28	TRBJ2-7	TGTGCCAGCAGTTTACCGGGAAGCTACGAGCAGTACTTC	CASSLPGSYEQYF
.	.	TRBV29-1	TRBJ1-2	TGCAGCGTTGAGAGGTCCTATGGCTACACCTTC	CSVERSYGYTF
.	.	TRBV4-2	TRBJ1-2	TGTGCCAGCAGCCAATCGAACTATGGCTACACCTTC	CASSQSNYGYTF
.	few	TRBV28	TRBJ2-5	TGTGCCAGCAGTTTCGGGCAGGCCCTTGAGACCCAGTACTTC	CASSFGQALETQYF
.	.	TRBV4-3	TRBJ2-3	TGCGCCAGCAGCTACCGGGGAAGCACAGATACGCAGTATTTT	CASSYRGSTDTQYF
TRBD1	.	TRBV28	TRBJ1-3	TGTGCCCCCGACCCGACAGGGGGCGTTGGAAACACCATATATTTT	CAPDPTGGVGNTIYF
.	.	TRBV7-8	TRBJ2-7	TGTGCCAGCAGCTTAGCGGGATCTTACGAGCAGTACTTC	CASSLAGSYEQYF
.	.	TRBV7-2	TRBJ2-3	TGTGCCAGCAGCTCAGCAGGCACAGATACGCAGTATTTT	CASSSAGTDTQYF
TRBD2	few	TRBV6-5	TRBJ2-1	TGTGCCAGCATTAAGACCGGGACTAACAATGAGCAGTTCTTC	CASIKTGTNNEQFF
.	.	TRBV11-2	TRBJ2-5	TGTGCCAGCAGCTTGGATGAGGGCCGGGAGACCCAGTACTTC	CASSLDEGRETQYF
.	.	TRBV2	TRBJ1-1	TGTGCCAGCAGGAGGGACGCGAACACTGAAGCTTTCTTT	CASRRDANTEAFF
.	.	TRBV5-1	TRBJ2-1	TGCGCCAGCTCGGGGGTCAACAATGAGCAGTTCTTC	CASSGVNNEQFF
.	few	TRBV7-9	TRBJ2-1	TGTGCCAGCAGCTTATTTTACCCTATTGATGACAATGAGCAGTTCTTC	CASSLFYPIDDNEQFF
TRBD2	.	TRBV5-1	TRBJ2-1	TGCGCCAGCAGCTTGGGACAGACTAGCTTCAATGAGCAGTTCTTC	CASSLGQTSFNEQFF
.	few	TRBV18	TRBJ2-1	TGTGCCAGCTCAGGGGTTGCCTACAATGAGCAGTTCTTC	CASSGVAYNEQFF
TRBD1	.	TRBV28	TRBJ1-2	TGTGCCAGCTTACAGGGGGCCAATGGCTACACCTTC	CASLQGANGYTF
.	.	TRBV5-1	TRBJ2-3	TGCGCCAGCAGCCCCCAGGGGTCCTCTAGCACAGATACGCAGTATTTT	CASSPQGSSSTDTQYF
TRBD1	few	TRBV19	TRBJ2-3	TGTGCCAGTAGTATCGGACAGGGTACAGATACGCAGTATTTT	CASSIGQGTDTQYF
.	few	TRBV4-1	TRBJ2-2	TGCGCCAGCAGCCAAGATTACGGGGAGCTGTTTTTT	CASSQDYGELFF
TRBD2	few	TRBV5-4	TRBJ2-1	TGTGCCTCCGGAGGTGGGAGGGAGCCCCACAATGAGCAGTTCTTC	CASGGGREPHNEQFF
.	few	TRBV10-3	TRBJ1-1	TGTGCCATCAGTCGGGACCTAAACACTGAAGCTTTCTTT	CAISRDLNTEAFF
TRBD1	.	TRBV19	TRBJ1-1	TGTGCCAGTAGCAGACAGGGGGACACTGAAGCTTTCTTT	CASSRQGDTEAFF
.	.	TRBV5-1	TRBJ2-3	TGCGCCAGCAGCTTGAACCTCCCCACAGATACGCAGTATTTT	CASSLNLPTDTQYF
.	.	TRBV7-2	TRBJ2-6	TGTGCCAGCAGGGGCATTCGGGAACCTGGGGCCAACGTCCTGACTTTC	CASRGIREPGANVLTF
TRBD2	.	TRBV13	TRBJ2-3	TGTGCCAGCAGCTTAGGGCTAGCGGGAGAATATACGCAGTATTTT	CASSLGLAGEYTQYF
.	few	TRBV10-3	TRBJ2-6	TGTGCCATCAGAGGGGTCTCTGGGGCCAACGTCCTGACTTTC	CAIRGVSGANVLTF
.	few	TRBV19	TRBJ2-6	TGTGCCAGTAGTATTAGAAGGCAGAGCTCTGGGGCCAACGTCCTGACTTTC	CASSIRRQSSGANVLTF
.	.	TRBV15	TRBJ2-2	TGTGCCACCAGCAGAGATGGCAGGAACACCGGGGAGCTGTTTTTT	CATSRDGRNTGELFF
.	.	TRBV7-8	TRBJ2-1	TGTGCCAGCAGCACTTGGACAGAGCAGTTCTTC	CASSTWTEQFF
.	.	TRBV4-1	TRBJ2-7	TGCGCCAGCAGCCAAAACCTCGGCGAGCAGTACTTC	CASSQNLGEQYF
TRBD1	few	TRBV9	TRBJ2-2	TGTGCCAGCAGCACCGACAGGGGGCGAACCGGGGAGCTGTTTTTT	CASSTDRGRTGELFF
.	.	TRBV7-9	TRBJ2-7	TGTGCCAGCAGCCCAAGTGGTGGACAAGGACGGTACTTC	CASSPSGGQGRYF
TRBD1	.	TRBV9	TRBJ2-6	TGTGCCAGTCACAGGGGGCAAGGGGCCAACGTCCTGACTTTC	CASHRGQGANVLTF
.	few	TRBV14	TRBJ2-3	TGTGCCAGCAGCCCCGGACTTCTAGATACGCAGTATTTT	CASSPGLLDTQYF
.	few	TRBV2	TRBJ2-7	TGTGCCAGCAGTTCGCTGGGAAGGGAGTACTTC	CASSSLGREYF
.	.	TRBV7-2	TRBJ2-5	TGTGCCAGCAGCTTAATGAACAGTTTGGTGACCCAGTACTTC	CASSLMNSLVTQYF
.	.	TRBV28	TRBJ2-7	TGTGCCATCGTGTCATCGGCCAGGGCCTACGAGCAGTACTTC	CAIVSSARAYEQYF
.	.	TRBV28	TRBJ2-3	TGTGCCAGCAGCCGCGTGGGCGAGACACCCGTCGGAACAGATACGCAGTATTTT	CASSRVGETPVGTDTQYF
TRBD2	.	TRBV7-2	TRBJ2-3	TGTGCCAGCAGCCCTGAGGGCGGGAGGGTTGATACGCAGTATTTT	CASSPEGGRVDTQYF
TRBD2	few	TRBV4-3	TRBJ2-1	TGCGCCAGCAGCCAAGGGACTAGCATGAATGAGCAGTTCTTC	CASSQGTSMNEQFF